This paragraph covers one T cell receptor beta chain sequence. No cognate antigen has been identified for it. No quality values exist for individual bases; no much larger clone is one base distant. The data were taken from a study of CD8 T cells in ankylosing spondylitis (dated by TCRdb to about 2017). As for the study more broadly: T cell receptor beta repertoires were profiled in healthy donors and ankylosing spondylitis patients so that disease-linked TCR variants could be found. In total, the full study cohort was made up of some 100 healthy donors and approximately 24 ankylosing spondylitis patients. Peripheral blood was sampled, and synovial fluid was also collected from ankylosing spondylitis patients.

Spanning cysteine to phenylalanine, the CDR3 consists of 12 amino acids. The only DNA kept is the CDR3, 36 bases in frame from the first base. Based on the germline V gene (reference sequence), the CDR1 and CDR2 sequences are MNHEY and SMNVEV. The trim is 7 bases for V and 4 bases for J, with a gap of 7 bases between the germline ends. The data were produced on an Illumina HiSeq 2500. Quantitative 5'-RACE with molecular barcodes was the method used to prepare the TCR beta libraries. As for the authors' bioinformatics: A new computational method, built on a probabilistic model of VDJ rearrangement, was used to identify disease-linked TCR variants. The raw public data were reprocessed by TCRdb itself: fastp quality trimming at Q25, MiXCR clonotype calling, in-frame beta chains only. Identical CDR3 proteins give one entry, which carries the most common genes and DNA. The V and J calls, along with clone size, are taken from TCRdb and not from the paper's own processing. The sample contains around 770,000 distinct CDR3 sequences, 10% to 15% of them found a single time. The top ten hold around 0.51% of the sample.

The study at large found these results: Some motif variants had previously been reported in the synovial fluid and blood of reactive arthritis patients, which suggests shared mechanisms of disease initiation. Blood from ankylosing spondylitis patients appeared to be characterized by a TCR beta motif made up of several highly homologous amino acid variants. A CD8+ phenotype was shown by the disease-linked clones, which were found at relatively low frequencies in peripheral blood. According to the report, matched synovial fluid samples from ankylosing spondylitis patients were significantly enriched for the disease-linked clones.

Sequenced: blood, either unsorted or a sorted T cell fraction (not recorded which). The clonotype comes from a male donor with ankylosing spondylitis. Recombination linked TRBV27 to TRBJ2-2; the D segment cannot be called with confidence. The DNA is TGTGCCAGCAAAGAATTCACCGGGGAGCTGTTTTTT. It is translated as CASKEFTGELFF.